The T cell receptor beta chain under discussion was sequenced for a study of blood T cell repertoires in COVID-19. CDR3 length: 14 amino acids. CDR1 is SGHRS, CDR2 YFSETQ, per germline. V gave up 3 bases and J gave up 1 base; unmatched junction bases: 3. Profiled with immunoSEQ multiplex PCR; TCRdb holds only in-frame clones, not every one. The data contain about 360,000 clones, over 75% of them singletons. Those enrolled, adults aged roughly 18 to 89 years, came from some 25 US areas. With respect to this clone: Other DNA sequences within the sample encode an identical CDR3.

The rearrangement links TRBV5-1 to TRBJ2-7; 8 nucleotides line up with TRBD1. The receptor was derived from a man aged 40-50 years in a cohort exposed to, infected with or recovered from COVID-19 (not recorded which). The sample was PBMCs or T cells enriched from blood (not recorded which). CDR3 DNA sequence: TGCGCCAGCAGCTGGACAGGGTTATCCTACGAGCAGTACTTC. Protein: CASSWTGLSYEQYF.